This is a list of T cell receptor beta chains from one sample in a study of blood T cell repertoires in COVID-19. The repertoire was sequenced with immunoSEQ multiplex PCR; TCRdb's copy has only in-frame clones and lacks some. The data show a few hundred thousand clones, 86% seen once. Sequencing was done on a sample of peripheral blood. The receptors come from a woman in her sixties or seventies with COVID-19, enrolled during active disease. Both conserved end residues are part of each CDR3. A D gene is named only where the DNA matches it firmly. Rows may omit the clone size; those that give it use once, few, many or a size class.

d_call j_call clone_size v_call cdr3_nt cdr3_aa
TRBD1 TRBJ1-2 - TRBV19 TGTGCCAGTAGTAGCCCCGGGACAGGGGGGACCTATGGCTACACCTTC CASSSPGTGGTYGYTF
- TRBJ2-1 once TRBV12-3/TRBV12-4 TGTGCCAGCAGTCGGAGCTATGAGCAGTTCTTC CASSRSYEQFF
TRBD1 TRBJ2-4 - TRBV15 TGTGCCACCAGCAGGACAGGGTCCATTCAGTACTTC CATSRTGSIQYF
- TRBJ1-5 - TRBV28 TGTGCCAGCAGTTTATTTTATAGCAATCAGCCCCAGCATTTT CASSLFYSNQPQHF
- TRBJ2-7 - TRBV24-1 TGTGCCACCAGTGATCCCCGCGGGCCGGTCTCCTACGAGCAGTACTTC CATSDPRGPVSYEQYF
TRBD1 TRBJ1-1 - TRBV5-4 TGTGCCAGCAGCCCAACAGGGGGCGGGGTGAACACTGAAGCTTTCTTT CASSPTGGGVNTEAFF
- TRBJ1-1 - TRBV5-1 TGCGCCAGCAGCTTGCGGACTATTTTGAGTGGGAACACTGAAGCTTTCTTT CASSLRTILSGNTEAFF
TRBD2 TRBJ2-5 - TRBV7-9 TGTGCCAGCAGCTCCGACACCGGGACTAGTTCGCGGGGATACTTC CASSSDTGTSSRGYF
- TRBJ1-1 - TRBV29-1 TGCAGCGTTGTTATTTGGGGAGGGAACACTGAAGCTTTCTTT CSVVIWGGNTEAFF
TRBD1 TRBJ2-4 - TRBV4-1 TGCGCCAGCAGCCAGCCGACAGGGTCAAAAAACATTCAGTACTTC CASSQPTGSKNIQYF
- TRBJ1-4 - TRBV4-1 TGCGCCAGCAGCCAAGACATCACAGGGTTAGCTAATGAAAAACTGTTTTTT CASSQDITGLANEKLFF
TRBD1 TRBJ1-4 - TRBV5-5 TGTGCCAGCAGCTTCAACAGGGGAGACAATGAAAAACTGTTTTTT CASSFNRGDNEKLFF
TRBD1 TRBJ1-5 once TRBV27 TGTGCCAGCAGTCCGGGACAGGGGACCAATCAGCCCCAGCATTTT CASSPGQGTNQPQHF
TRBD1 TRBJ2-7 - TRBV4-1 TGCGCCAGCAGCCAAGAAGACAGGGGTCAATACGAGCAGTACTTC CASSQEDRGQYEQYF
- TRBJ2-3 - TRBV10-2 TGCGCCAGCAGTAACGGGTTCAACCCAGATACGCAGTATTTT CASSNGFNPDTQYF
TRBD1 TRBJ2-3 - TRBV7-8 TGTGCCAGCAGCCTAAGACAGGGGGCAGGGACAGATACGCAGTATTTT CASSLRQGAGTDTQYF
- TRBJ2-7 - TRBV5-1 TGCGCCAGCTCACCGGCAGGGGCCAGCGAGCAGTACTTC CASSPAGASEQYF
- TRBJ1-1 - TRBV29-1 TGCAGCGTCCGGGGACAACCGAACACTGAAGCTTTCTTT CSVRGQPNTEAFF
TRBD1 TRBJ1-5 - TRBV19 TGTGCCAGTAGTACGACAGGGGGCGGTCAGCCCCAGCATTTT CASSTTGGGQPQHF